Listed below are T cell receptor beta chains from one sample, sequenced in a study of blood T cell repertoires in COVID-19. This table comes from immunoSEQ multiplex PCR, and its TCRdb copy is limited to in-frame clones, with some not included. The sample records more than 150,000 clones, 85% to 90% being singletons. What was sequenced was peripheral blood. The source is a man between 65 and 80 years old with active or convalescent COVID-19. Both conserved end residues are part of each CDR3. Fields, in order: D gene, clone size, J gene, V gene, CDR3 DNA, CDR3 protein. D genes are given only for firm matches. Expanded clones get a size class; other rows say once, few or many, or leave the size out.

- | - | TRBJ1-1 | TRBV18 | TGTGCCAGCTCAGAGAACCGGGGAGCTTTCTTT | CASSENRGAFF
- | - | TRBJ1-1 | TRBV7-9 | TGTGCCAGCAGCTTAGGAGACAGGAACACTGAAGCTTTCTTT | CASSLGDRNTEAFF
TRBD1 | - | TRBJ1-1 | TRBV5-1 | TGCGCCAGCAGCTGGAGACAGGGTAACACTGAAGCTTTCTTT | CASSWRQGNTEAFF
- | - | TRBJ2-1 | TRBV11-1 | TGTGCCAGCAGCTTAGTTTGGACTACTTACAATGAGCAGTTCTTC | CASSLVWTTYNEQFF
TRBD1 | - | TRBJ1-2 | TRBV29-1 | TGCAGCGTTGGGGGCGGACAGGGTGATGGCTACACCTTC | CSVGGGQGDGYTF
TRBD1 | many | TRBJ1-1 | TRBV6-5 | TGTGCCAGCAGATCGACAGGGACTGAAGCTTTCTTT | CASRSTGTEAFF
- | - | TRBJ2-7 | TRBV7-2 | TGTGCCAGCAGCGGAGAATACGAGCAGTACTTC | CASSGEYEQYF
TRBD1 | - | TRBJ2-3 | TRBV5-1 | TGCGCCAGCAGCTTGACCCGGGACAGGTCCACAGATACGCAGTATTTT | CASSLTRDRSTDTQYF
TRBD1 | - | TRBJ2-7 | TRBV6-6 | TGTGCCAGCAGTTACTTCTCGGACAGGGCGGGGTACGAGCAGTACTTC | CASSYFSDRAGYEQYF
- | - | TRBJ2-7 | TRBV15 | TGTGCCACCAGCAGAGGGCGGGGGCCGTACGAGCAGTACTTC | CATSRGRGPYEQYF
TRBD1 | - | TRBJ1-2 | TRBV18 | TGTGCCAGCTCACCACGGGACAGGGTCTGGGGCTACACCTTC | CASSPRDRVWGYTF
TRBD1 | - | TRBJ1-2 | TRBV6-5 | TGTGCCAGCAGTCTTAAAGGACAGGGCTATGGCTACACCTTC | CASSLKGQGYGYTF
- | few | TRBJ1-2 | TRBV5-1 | TGCGCCAGCAGCCCTCAGACAGTCTCCTGGTATGGCTACACCTTC | CASSPQTVSWYGYTF
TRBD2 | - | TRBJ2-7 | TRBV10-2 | TGCGCCAGCAGTGATCTTCAGCGGGAGCTATCCTACGAGCAGTACTTC | CASSDLQRELSYEQYF
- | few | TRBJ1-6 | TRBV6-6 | TGTGCCAGCAGTTACGATGGTGACAGGTCGCCCCTCCACTTT | CASSYDGDRSPLHF
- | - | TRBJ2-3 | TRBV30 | TGTGCCTGGAGTGATGCAGACAATACGCAGTATTTT | CAWSDADNTQYF
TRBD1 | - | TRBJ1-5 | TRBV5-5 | TGTGCCAGCAGCTTGGTGGGGACAGAGAATCAGCCCCAGCATTTT | CASSLVGTENQPQHF
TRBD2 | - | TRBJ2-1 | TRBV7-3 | TGTGCCAGCAGCACCAGCGGGGGAGGGCATGAGCAGTTCTTC | CASSTSGGGHEQFF
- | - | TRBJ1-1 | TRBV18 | TGTGCCAGCCGAAGGGACACCTTGAACACTGAAGCTTTCTTT | CASRRDTLNTEAFF
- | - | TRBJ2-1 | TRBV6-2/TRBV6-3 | TGTGCCAGCAGTTACCAGGGTTCCTACAATGAGCAGTTCTTC | CASSYQGSYNEQFF
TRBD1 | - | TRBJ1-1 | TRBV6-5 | TGTGCCAGCAGTACCCAGGGACAGGGTTCCCGTGAAGCTTTCTTT | CASSTQGQGSREAFF
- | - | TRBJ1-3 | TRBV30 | TGTGCCTGGGATCGGGGGGCAGCTGGAAACACCATATATTTT | CAWDRGAAGNTIYF
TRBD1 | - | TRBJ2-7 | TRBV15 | TGTGCCACCAGCAGGGGACACTATGGACAGGGACAAGAGCAGTACTTC | CATSRGHYGQGQEQYF
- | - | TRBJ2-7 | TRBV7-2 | TGTGCCAGCAGCTTCCAGGAAGGCCTCGCTTACGAGCAGTACTTC | CASSFQEGLAYEQYF
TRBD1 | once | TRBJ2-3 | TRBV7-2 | TGTGCCAGCAGGAGGGACGGGACAGGGGACACAGATACGCAGTATTTT | CASRRDGTGDTDTQYF
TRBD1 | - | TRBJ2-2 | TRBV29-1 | TGCAGCGTCGGTGGACAGGCGAACACCGGGGAGCTGTTTTTT | CSVGGQANTGELFF
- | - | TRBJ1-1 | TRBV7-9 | TGTGCCAGCAGCTTCCGTAACACTGAAGCTTTCTTT | CASSFRNTEAFF
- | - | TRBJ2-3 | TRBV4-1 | TGCGCCAGCAGTCGATTACCGGGACTCGGCACAGATACGCAGTATTTT | CASSRLPGLGTDTQYF
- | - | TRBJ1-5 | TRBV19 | TGTGCCAGTAGTATTTGGAGAAGCAATCAGCCCCAGCATTTT | CASSIWRSNQPQHF
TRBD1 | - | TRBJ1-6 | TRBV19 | TGTGCCAGTAGCAAGGGACAGGGCCTCAATTCACCCCTCCACTTT | CASSKGQGLNSPLHF
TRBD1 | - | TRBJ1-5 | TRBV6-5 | TGTGCCAGCAGATTGACAGGGGGCAGTCAGCCCCAGCATTTT | CASRLTGGSQPQHF
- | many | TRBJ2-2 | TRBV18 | TGTGCCAGCTCAACTACTTTGAACACCGGGGAGCTGTTTTTT | CASSTTLNTGELFF
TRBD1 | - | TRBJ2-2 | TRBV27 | TGTGCCAGCAGTTCCTGGACAGGGGGGAACACCGGGGAGCTGTTTTTT | CASSSWTGGNTGELFF
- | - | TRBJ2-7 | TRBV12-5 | TGTGCTAGTGGTACCGGCGGCTCCTACGAGCAGTACTTC | CASGTGGSYEQYF
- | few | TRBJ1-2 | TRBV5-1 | TGCGCCAGCAGCTTGGACAACAACTATGGCTACACCTTC | CASSLDNNYGYTF
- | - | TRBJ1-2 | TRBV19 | TGTGCCAGTAGTCCCGGGAGGGCTAACTATGGCTACACCTTC | CASSPGRANYGYTF
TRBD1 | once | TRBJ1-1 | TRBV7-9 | TGTGCCAGCAGCATCGACAGGGACACTGAAGCTTTCTTT | CASSIDRDTEAFF
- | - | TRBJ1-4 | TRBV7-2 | TGTGCCAGCAGCTTAAACAGGGTTGGTGAAAAACTGTTTTTT | CASSLNRVGEKLFF
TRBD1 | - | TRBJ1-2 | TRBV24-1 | TGTGCCACCAGTGAGCCTGCTGGGACAGGGGATGGGTATGGCTACACCTTC | CATSEPAGTGDGYGYTF
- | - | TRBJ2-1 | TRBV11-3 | TGTGCCAGCAGCCCGCGACATCTAAGCTCCTACAATGAGCAGTTCTTC | CASSPRHLSSYNEQFF
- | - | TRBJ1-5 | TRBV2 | TGTGCCAGCGGGGGCGAAGGGATAGGCAATCAGCCCCAGCATTTT | CASGGEGIGNQPQHF
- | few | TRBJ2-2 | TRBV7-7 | TGTGCTAGCAGCTTAGTGGCCTCTGTCACCGGGGAGCTGTTTTTT | CASSLVASVTGELFF
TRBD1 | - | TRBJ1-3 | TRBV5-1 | TGCGCCAGCAGTACAGGGGGAAGTCGAAACACCATATATTTT | CASSTGGSRNTIYF
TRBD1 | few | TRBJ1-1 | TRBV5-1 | TGCGCCAGCAGCAGAGATGAGGACAGGGAGAACACTGAAGCTTTCTTT | CASSRDEDRENTEAFF
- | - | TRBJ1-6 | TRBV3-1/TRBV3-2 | TGTGCCAGCAGCCATTTTCCTCCGGGACACCAGTCACCCCTCCACTTT | CASSHFPPGHQSPLHF